The sequence of this TCR beta chain was determined in a study of blood T cell repertoires in COVID-19 (dated by TCRdb to 2020 to 2021). In the study overall: Collaborator samples came from the United States, Italy and Spain and covered acute and convalescent phases of COVID-19. The repertoires were made available in a free public database intended to serve as a resource for research on the immune response to SARS-CoV-2. Deeply sampled blood TCRbeta repertoires from subjects exposed to, actively infected with, or recovered from COVID-19 were included in the dataset. Samples were obtained from the ongoing ImmuneRACE study (first 160 participants) and from over a thousand subjects provided by 6 global collaborators. A de-identified subject ID, COVID-19 status, age in years and sex were almost always included in the sample metadata. The material from the prospective study consisted of cDNA or gDNA derived from T cells, B-cell-depleted T cells, or PBMCs. HLA class I and class II types, where available, came from metadata supplied by the sample provider rather than from assay-based typing. What the study reported, not specific to this receptor: Clinical and demographic metadata were provided uncurated, with the amount varying by source and participant.

Inclusive of the bounding cysteine and phenylalanine, the CDR3 is 15 residues long. The kept DNA is CDR3 alone, 45 bases in frame from the first base. V is trimmed back by 8 bases and J by 4 bases, and the junction contains 10 bases that no gene match accounts for. In the germline V gene, CDR1 corresponds to SNHLY and CDR2 to FYNNEI. The immunoSEQ Assay, a bias-controlled multiplex PCR, was used to amplify TCRbeta CDR3 regions from genomic DNA. Per the authors' processing: Within the assay, amplification of reference gene primers was used to estimate how many nucleated cells each sample contained. Sequence reads were collapsed and filtered to measure the absolute abundance of every unique TCRbeta CDR3 rearrangement. Productive Simpson clonality was computed per sample as the square root of Simpson's diversity index over productive rearrangements. This is the immuneACCESS table as TCRdb keeps it, with only in-frame sequences that have V and J called. A part of the clones is gone; compared with another copy, unresolved V genes explain less than half, and the rest is unexplained. That table gives V, J and clone size, and the DNA gave D and trimming. Recorded for this sample are about 140,000 clones; around 80% of them occurred a single time. About an eighth of the sample is taken by the ten largest.

Whole blood was collected in K2EDTA tubes by collaborating institutions according to the institutions' own protocols. For TCRbeta analysis, collaborators shipped samples in one of three forms: frozen whole blood, isolated PBMCs, or DNA extracted from either of those sample types. As to this clone: This clone's antigen is unknown. No much larger clone exists at a distance of one base, and base qualities are not known.

The source is an older man with acute or convalescent COVID-19. The V gene is TRBV2 and the J gene is TRBJ2-1; 8 central nucleotides agree with TRBD2. Sequencing input: peripheral blood. This receptor has the CDR3 CASRGGGGSYNEQFF. The DNA sequence is TGTGCCAGCCGTGGGGGCGGGGGGAGTTACAATGAGCAGTTCTTC.